This T cell receptor beta chain was recorded in a study of T cells in Graves' hyperthyroidism and ophthalmopathy. Study overall: Sampling of peripheral blood happened at initial diagnosis, prior to any treatment.

The study, taken as a whole, reports: Patients with ophthalmopathy were separated from those with stable hyperthyroidism by a 13 V-J model.

The TCR beta CDR3 regions underwent amplification using RNA transcripts as the source. An initial round of RT-PCR targeting the TCR CDR3 relied on the HTBI primer set. TCRdb redid the calling of the multiplex PCR reads with MiXCR, one entry per CDR3 protein. The sample shows 270,000 or so distinct CDR3 sequences, less than 30% of them seen only once. Germline V gene sequence: CDR1 LGHDT, CDR2 YNNKEL (reference sequence). Trimming cost V 9 bases and J 0 bases, with 11 bases left between them. CDR3 length: 13 residues. This clonotype was counted ten times or more. Its target is not known. This receptor was obtained from a middle-aged man with Graves' hyperthyroidism that later progressed to Graves' ophthalmopathy. The gene calls are TRBV3-1 and TRBJ2-5, with D unresolved. The sample consisted of blood. The CDR3 sequence: CASQSRYQETQYF. CDR3 DNA: TGTGCCAGTCAGTCACGGTACCAAGAGACCCAGTACTTC.